Shown below are 9 T cell receptor beta chains from a single sample sequenced in a study of T cells after yellow fever vaccination (dated by TCRdb to between 2017 and 2020). The meaning of the sample's treatment or condition label: live attenuated yellow fever vaccine strain. The protocol used for the library was 5' RACE. TCRdb lists the instrument as Illumina NovaSeq 6000. The raw public data were reprocessed by TCRdb itself: fastp quality trimming at Q25, MiXCR clonotype calling, in-frame beta chains only. Every entry covers one CDR3 protein and lists the most common genes and DNA from its rows. The sample data list 400,000 to 450,000 distinct CDR3 sequences, and about 17% of these were observed just once. Roughly a sixth of the sample is held by the ten biggest clonotypes. Here the sequenced sample was PBMCs, taken before the yellow fever booster vaccination. The source of these receptors is a man aged 18-30 years who received the YFV17D yellow fever vaccine.

This clonotype came up many times. This chain joins TRBV6-5 and TRBJ2-3; D ambiguous. Germline V gene sequence: CDR1 MNHEY, CDR2 SVGAGI. CDR3 length: 13 residues. V lost 2 bases to trimming and J lost 2 bases, with 5 bases between them. For the CDR3, the DNA is TGTGCCAGCAGTTACACCTTCACAGATACGCAGTATTTT. This gives the protein CASSYTFTDTQYF.

This clonotype was seen a handful of times. In DNA form, the CDR3 reads TGTGCCAGCTCACTGCTCCTCCTTCAAGCGAACACCGGGGAGCTGTTTTTT. Its translation: CASSLLLLQANTGELFF. The chain is built from TRBV18 and TRBJ2-2; D unresolved. CDR3 length equals 17 residues. Trimming left V 4 bases short and J 0 bases short, with 15 bases between. The germline V gene encodes CDR1 KGHSH and CDR2 LQKENI.

This clonotype was seen at least ten times. CDR3 sequence (DNA): TGTGCCAGCAGTTCGAATGGATTCCCCGGGGAGCTGTTTTTT. Amino acids: CASSSNGFPGELFF. The genes are TRBV7-8 and TRBJ2-2, with D unresolved. V gave up 6 bases and J gave up 6 bases, with 14 bases separating them. Looked up from germline, CDR1 is SGHVS and CDR2 is FQNEAQ. The length of the CDR3 is 14 residues.

Only a few counts were recorded for this clonotype. The chain employs TRBV15 and TRBJ1-5; tentative D call: TRBD1 (5 bases). The CDR3 runs to 19 residues. Trimming took 0 bases from V and 0 from J, leaving 18 bases between them. CDR1 and CDR2 from the germline V gene are LNHNV and YYDKDF (reference sequence). CDR3 protein: CATSRDWGRVGDSNQPQHF. Here the CDR3 DNA reads TGTGCCACCAGCAGAGACTGGGGGAGGGTTGGGGATAGCAATCAGCCCCAGCATTTT. Complete variable domain (other parts from reference TRBV15 and TRBJ1-5): DAMVIQNPRYQVTQFGKPVTLSCSQTLNHNVMYWYQQKSSQAPKLLFHYYDKDFNNEADTPDNFQSRRPNTSFCFLDIRSPGLGDTAMYLCATSRDWGRVGDSNQPQHFGDGTRLSIL.

A few counts support this clonotype. The chain carries TRBV7-2 and TRBJ2-2; D might be TRBD2 (6 bases). The germline V gene encodes CDR1 SGHTA and CDR2 FQGNSA. The CDR3 is made up of 16 amino acids. V lost 8 bases and J 7 bases, leaving 23 bases between the germline ends. CDR3 in amino acids: CASSPSGDWGGGELFF. The CDR3 DNA sequence: TGTGCCAGCTCCCCTTCAGGAGATTGGGGAGGCGGGGAGCTGTTTTTT.

In its sample, this clonotype was seen a few times. This sequence joins TRBV6-6 and TRBJ1-1; maybe TRBD1 (5 bases). Looked up from germline, CDR1 is MNHNY and CDR2 is SVGAGI (reference sequence). CDR3 length: 11 residues. V was shortened by 7 bases and J by 10 bases, with 13 bases between the two germline ends. CDR3 in amino acids: CASKTIGGAFF. In DNA form, the CDR3 reads TGTGCCAGCAAAACCATCGGGGGAGCTTTCTTT.

This clonotype was picked up a small number of times. CDR3 in DNA: TGCGCCAGTACGGGACACCTGCTTTACAATGAGCAGTTCTTC. The encoded protein is CASTGHLLYNEQFF. The J gene is TRBJ2-1, the V gene TRBV10-2, with a tentative D call TRBD1 (6 bases). Germline V lookup: CDR1 WSHSY, CDR2 SAAADI. V lost 9 bases and J lost 4, with 16 bases in between. The CDR3 totals 14 residues.

The genes are TRBV5-1 and TRBJ2-3; no reliable D call. V lost 1 base and J 3 bases, leaving 9 bases between the germline ends. Germline V gives CDR1 SGHRS, CDR2 YFSETQ. CDR3 length equals 14 residues. The CDR3 loop reads CASSLRTETDTQYF. In nucleotides, the CDR3 is TGCGCCAGCAGCTTGCGCACTGAAACAGATACGCAGTATTTT.

In its sample, this clonotype was seen a few times. The chain combines TRBV7-9 with TRBJ2-1, with a weak D call TRBD2 (6 bases). From germline, CDR1 is SEHNR and CDR2 FQNEAQ (reference sequence). Trimming took 1 base from V and 4 from J, leaving 11 bases between them. The CDR3 consists of 15 residues. This CDR3 reads CASSLVGGNYNEQFF. CDR3 nucleotide sequence: TGTGCCAGCAGCTTAGTCGGCGGGAATTACAATGAGCAGTTCTTC.